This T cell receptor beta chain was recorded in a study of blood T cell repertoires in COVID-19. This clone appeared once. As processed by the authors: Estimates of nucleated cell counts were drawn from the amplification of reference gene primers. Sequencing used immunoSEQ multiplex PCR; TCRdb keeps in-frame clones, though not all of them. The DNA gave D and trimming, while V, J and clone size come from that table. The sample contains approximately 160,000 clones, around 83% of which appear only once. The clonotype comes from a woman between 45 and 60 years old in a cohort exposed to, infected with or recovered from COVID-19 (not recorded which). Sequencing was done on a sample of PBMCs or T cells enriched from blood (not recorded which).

The CDR3 spells CASSGGGDRRNIQYF. DNA of the CDR3: TGTGCCAGCAGCGGGGGGGGAGACAGGAGGAACATTCAGTACTTC. The V and J genes are TRBV5-4 and TRBJ2-4, with D maybe TRBD2 (7 bases). This CDR3 has 15 amino acids. Germline lookup yields CDR1 SGHNT and CDR2 YYREEE (reference sequence). V was cut by 4 bases and J by 7 bases, with 18 bases left in between. Combining the CDR3 with reference TRBV5-4 and TRBJ2-4 gives the whole variable domain ETGVTQSPTHLIKTRGQQVTLRCSSQSGHNTVSWYQQALGQGPQFIFQYYREEENGRGNFPPRFSGLQFPNYSSELNVNALELDDSALYLCASSGGGDRRNIQYFGAGTRLSVL.